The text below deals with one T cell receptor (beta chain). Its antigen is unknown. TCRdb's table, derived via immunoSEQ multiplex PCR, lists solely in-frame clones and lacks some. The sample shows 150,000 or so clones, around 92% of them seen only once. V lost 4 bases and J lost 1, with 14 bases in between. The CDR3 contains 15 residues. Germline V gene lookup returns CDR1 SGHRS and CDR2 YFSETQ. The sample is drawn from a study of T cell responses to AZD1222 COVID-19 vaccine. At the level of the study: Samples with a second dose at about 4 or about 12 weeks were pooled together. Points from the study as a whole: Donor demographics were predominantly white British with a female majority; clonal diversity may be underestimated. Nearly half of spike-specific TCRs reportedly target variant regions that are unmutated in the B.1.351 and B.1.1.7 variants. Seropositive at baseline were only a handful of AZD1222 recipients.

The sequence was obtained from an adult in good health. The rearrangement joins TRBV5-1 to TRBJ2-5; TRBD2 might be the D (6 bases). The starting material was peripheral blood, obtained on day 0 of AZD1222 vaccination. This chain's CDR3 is CASSGGDLGQETQYF. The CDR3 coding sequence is TGCGCCAGCAGCGGCGGGGATCTTGGCCAAGAGACCCAGTACTTC.